A selection of T cell receptor beta chains follows, all from one sample in a study of shared clonotypes between healthy human individuals. Measured with immunoSEQ multiplex PCR; TCRdb has only the in-frame clones, and not every one. The sample carries some 2.1 million clones, 90% to 95% recorded once. The sequencing sample was made of naive CD4+ T cells sorted from blood. The receptors come from a man between 18 and 29 years old in good health. Both conserved end residues are part of each CDR3. A D gene is named only where the DNA matches it firmly.

11	TRBJ1-1	TRBV5-1	-	TGCGCCAGCACGGGGAACACTGAAGCTTTCTTT	CASTGNTEAFF
15	TRBJ2-1	TRBV21-1	-	TGTGCCAGCAGCAAAGGGACAGGGGAGGCGAATGAGCAGTTCTTC	CASSKGTGEANEQFF
15	TRBJ2-1	TRBV7-2	TRBD2	TGTGCCAGCAGCTTTAGCGGGGGACCCTACAATGAGCAGTTCTTC	CASSFSGGPYNEQFF
13	TRBJ1-6	TRBV2	-	TGTGCCAGCAGTGAAGACCGGGCCCCGTCCCTCCACTTT	CASSEDRAPSLHF
13	TRBJ1-1	TRBV7-2	TRBD1	TGTGCCAGCAGCCGGGACAGTAACACTGAAGCTTTCTTT	CASSRDSNTEAFF
15	TRBJ1-1	TRBV28	-	TGTGCCAGCAGTTTTCTCGGGAGGGGGAACACTGAAGCTTTCTTT	CASSFLGRGNTEAFF
19	TRBJ2-2	TRBV30	TRBD1	TGTGCCTGGGCCCCGGGACAGTACACTCTCAGACGTAACACCGGGGAGCTGTTTTTT	CAWAPGQYTLRRNTGELFF
15	TRBJ1-2	TRBV6-1	-	TGTGCCAGCAGTGAAGGGAGGGGAAGCGCCTATGGCTACACCTTC	CASSEGRGSAYGYTF
15	TRBJ2-2	TRBV18	-	TGTGCCAGCTCACCAACGGACAGCCTTCACCGGGAGCTGTTTTTT	CASSPTDSLHRELFF
11	TRBJ2-1	TRBV10-2	-	TGCGCCAGCAGCGCGGAGGCTGAGCAGTTCTTC	CASSAEAEQFF
14	TRBJ2-1	TRBV6-1	TRBD2	TGTGCCAGCATACACGGGAGGGCCTACAATGAGCAGTTCTTC	CASIHGRAYNEQFF